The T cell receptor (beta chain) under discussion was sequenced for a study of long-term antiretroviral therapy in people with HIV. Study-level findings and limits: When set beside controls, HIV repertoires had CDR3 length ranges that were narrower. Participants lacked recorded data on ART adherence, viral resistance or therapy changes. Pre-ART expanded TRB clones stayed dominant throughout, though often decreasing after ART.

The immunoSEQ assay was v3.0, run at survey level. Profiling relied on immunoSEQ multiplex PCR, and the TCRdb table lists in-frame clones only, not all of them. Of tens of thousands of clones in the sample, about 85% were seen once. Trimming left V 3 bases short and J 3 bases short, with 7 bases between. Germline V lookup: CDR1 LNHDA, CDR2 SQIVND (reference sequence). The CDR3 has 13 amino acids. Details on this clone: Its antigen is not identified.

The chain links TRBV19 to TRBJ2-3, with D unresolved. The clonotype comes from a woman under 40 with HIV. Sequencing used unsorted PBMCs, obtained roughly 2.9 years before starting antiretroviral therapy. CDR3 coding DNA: TGTGCCAGTAGTATCCAGGAGACAGATACGCAGTATTTT. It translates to CASSIQETDTQYF.